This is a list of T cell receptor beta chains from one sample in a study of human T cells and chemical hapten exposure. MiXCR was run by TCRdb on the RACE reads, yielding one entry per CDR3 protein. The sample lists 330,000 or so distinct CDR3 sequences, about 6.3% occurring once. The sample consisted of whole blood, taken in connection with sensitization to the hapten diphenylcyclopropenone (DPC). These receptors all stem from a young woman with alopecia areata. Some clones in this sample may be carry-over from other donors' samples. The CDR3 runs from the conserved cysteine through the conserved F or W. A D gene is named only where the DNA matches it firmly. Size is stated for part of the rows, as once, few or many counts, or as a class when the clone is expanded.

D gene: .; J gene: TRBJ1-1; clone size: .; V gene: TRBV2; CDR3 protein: CASSPLEKAFF; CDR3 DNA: TGTGCCAGCAGCCCCCTTGAGAAAGCTTTCTTT
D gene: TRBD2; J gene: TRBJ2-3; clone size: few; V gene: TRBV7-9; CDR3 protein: CASSPRAGGRADTQYF; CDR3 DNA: TGTGCCAGCAGCCCGCGAGCGGGGGGGCGCGCAGATACGCAGTATTTT
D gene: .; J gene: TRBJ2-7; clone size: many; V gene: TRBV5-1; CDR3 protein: CASSLQDPYEQYF; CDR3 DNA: TGCGCCAGCAGCTTGCAGGACCCCTACGAGCAGTACTTC
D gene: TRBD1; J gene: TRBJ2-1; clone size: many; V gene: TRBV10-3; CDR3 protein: CAIRGTGGLGEQFF; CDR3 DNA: TGTGCCATCAGGGGGACAGGGGGCTTAGGGGAGCAGTTCTTC
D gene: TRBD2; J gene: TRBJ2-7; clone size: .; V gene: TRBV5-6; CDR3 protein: CASSLEGLALHEQYF; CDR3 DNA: TGTGCCAGCAGCTTGGAGGGACTAGCTCTCCACGAGCAGTACTTC
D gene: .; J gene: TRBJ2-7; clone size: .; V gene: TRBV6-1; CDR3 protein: CASSNFDQYF; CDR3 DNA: TGTGCCAGCAGTAACTTTGACCAGTACTTC
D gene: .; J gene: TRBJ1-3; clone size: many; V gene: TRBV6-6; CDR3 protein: CASSYGFWDTGNTIYF; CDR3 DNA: TGTGCCAGCAGTTACGGCTTTTGGGATACTGGAAACACCATATATTTT
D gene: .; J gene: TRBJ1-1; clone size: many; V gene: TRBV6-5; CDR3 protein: CASSYSNFFRGLNTEAFF; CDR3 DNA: TGTGCCAGCAGTTACTCGAATTTTTTCAGGGGACTAAACACTGAAGCTTTCTTT
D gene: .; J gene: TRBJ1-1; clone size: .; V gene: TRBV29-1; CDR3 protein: CSGRTRWKEAFF; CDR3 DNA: TGCAGCGGTCGGACTCGGTGGAAGGAAGCTTTCTTT
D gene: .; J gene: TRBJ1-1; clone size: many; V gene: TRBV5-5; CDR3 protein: CASSLVGGAGTEAFF; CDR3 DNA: TGTGCCAGCAGCTTGGTTGGAGGGGCAGGAACTGAAGCTTTCTTT
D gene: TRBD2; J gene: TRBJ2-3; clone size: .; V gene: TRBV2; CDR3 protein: CASQGTSGEYGTDTQYF; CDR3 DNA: TGTGCCAGCCAGGGGACTAGCGGGGAGTACGGCACAGATACGCAGTATTTT
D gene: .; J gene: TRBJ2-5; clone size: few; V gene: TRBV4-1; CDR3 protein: CASSHPPPGAETQYF; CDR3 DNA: TGCGCCAGCAGCCACCCCCCCCCAGGGGCAGAGACCCAGTACTTC
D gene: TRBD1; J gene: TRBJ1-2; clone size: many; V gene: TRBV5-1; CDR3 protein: CASSYSAGGYYGYTF; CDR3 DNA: TGCGCCAGCAGCTACTCTGCAGGGGGATACTATGGCTACACCTTC
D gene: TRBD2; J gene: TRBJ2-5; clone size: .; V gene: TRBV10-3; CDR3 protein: CAISEREGGETQYF; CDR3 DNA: TGTGCCATCAGTGAAAGGGAGGGAGGAGAGACCCAGTACTTC
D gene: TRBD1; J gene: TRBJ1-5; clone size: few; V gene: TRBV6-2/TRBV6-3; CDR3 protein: CASSRTGGSNQPQHF; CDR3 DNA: TGTGCCAGCAGTAGGACAGGGGGCTCCAATCAGCCCCAGCATTTT
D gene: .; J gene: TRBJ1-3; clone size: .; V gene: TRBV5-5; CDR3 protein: CASSLTPVSGNTIYF; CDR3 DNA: TGTGCCAGCAGCTTGACACCCGTCTCTGGAAACACCATATATTTT
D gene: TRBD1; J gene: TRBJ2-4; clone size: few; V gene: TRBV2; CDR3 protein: CASTGTGTKNIQYF; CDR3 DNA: TGTGCCAGCACCGGGACAGGGACCAAAAACATTCAGTACTTC
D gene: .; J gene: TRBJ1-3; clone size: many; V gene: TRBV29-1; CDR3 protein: CSVPGSGNTIYF; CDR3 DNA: TGCAGCGTTCCAGGGAGCGGAAACACCATATATTTT
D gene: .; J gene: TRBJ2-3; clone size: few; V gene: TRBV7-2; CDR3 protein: CASSPRHGGGRYTDTQYF; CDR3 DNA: TGTGCCAGCAGCCCAAGACACGGCGGGGGCCGCTACACAGATACGCAGTATTTT
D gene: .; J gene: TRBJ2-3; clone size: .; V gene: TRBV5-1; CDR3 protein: CASSLPIAGAGKADTQYF; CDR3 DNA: TGCGCCAGCAGCTTGCCGATTGCTGGGGCGGGGAAGGCAGATACGCAGTATTTT
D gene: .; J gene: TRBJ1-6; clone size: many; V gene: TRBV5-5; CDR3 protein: CASSLGFTNNSPLHF; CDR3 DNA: TGTGCCAGCAGCTTGGGGTTCACGAATAATTCACCCCTCCACTTT
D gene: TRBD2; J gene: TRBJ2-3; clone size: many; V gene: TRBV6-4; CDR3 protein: CASSTSGGGTDTQYF; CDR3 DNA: TGTGCCAGCAGTACAAGCGGGGGAGGCACAGATACGCAGTATTTT
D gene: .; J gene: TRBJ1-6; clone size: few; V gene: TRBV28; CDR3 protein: CASSTSGPYSPLHF; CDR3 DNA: TGTGCCAGCAGTACCTCCGGGCCCTATTCACCCCTCCACTTT
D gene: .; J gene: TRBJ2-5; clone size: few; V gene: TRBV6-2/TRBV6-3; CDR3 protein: CASSSAAGEIKSQYF; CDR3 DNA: TGTGCCAGCAGTTCGGCGGCAGGCGAGATTAAGTCCCAGTACTTC
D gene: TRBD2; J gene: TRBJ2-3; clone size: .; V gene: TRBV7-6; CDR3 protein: CASSLEAGDAVDTQYF; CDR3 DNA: TGTGCCAGCAGCTTGGAAGCGGGGGATGCAGTTGATACGCAGTATTTT
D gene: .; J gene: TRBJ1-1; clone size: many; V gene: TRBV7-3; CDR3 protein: CASSSQGNTEAFF; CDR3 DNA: TGTGCCAGCAGCTCCCAGGGGAACACTGAAGCTTTCTTT
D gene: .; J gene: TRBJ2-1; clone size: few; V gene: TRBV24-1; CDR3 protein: CATSDQLGAEQFF; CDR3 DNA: TGTGCCACCAGTGACCAGCTAGGAGCTGAGCAGTTCTTC
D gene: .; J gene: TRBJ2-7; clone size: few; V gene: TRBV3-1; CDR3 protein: CASSQAPGAAGYEQYF; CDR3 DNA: TGTGCCAGCAGCCAAGCCCCCGGGGCGGCGGGTTACGAGCAGTACTTC
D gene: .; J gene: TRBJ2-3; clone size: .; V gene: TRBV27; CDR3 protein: CASSLSIADTQYF; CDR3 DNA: TGTGCCAGCAGTTTATCGATCGCAGATACGCAGTATTTT
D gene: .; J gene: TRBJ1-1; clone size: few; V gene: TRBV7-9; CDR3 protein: CASSPRGTLNTEAFF; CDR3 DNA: TGTGCCAGCAGCCCTAGGGGGACATTGAACACTGAAGCTTTCTTT
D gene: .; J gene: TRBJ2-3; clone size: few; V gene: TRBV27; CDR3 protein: CASSFEESTDTQYF; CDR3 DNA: TGTGCCAGCAGTTTTGAGGAGAGCACAGATACGCAGTATTTT
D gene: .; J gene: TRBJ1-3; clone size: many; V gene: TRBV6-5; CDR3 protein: CASSRGSFSGNTIYF; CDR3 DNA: TGTGCCAGCAGTAGGGGAAGCTTCTCTGGAAACACCATATATTTT
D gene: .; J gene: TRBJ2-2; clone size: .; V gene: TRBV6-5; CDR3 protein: CASSTPGELFF; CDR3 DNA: TGTGCCAGCAGTACACCCGGGGAGCTGTTTTTT
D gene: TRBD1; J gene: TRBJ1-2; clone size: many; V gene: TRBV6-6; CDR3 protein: CASSHPEILDRVNGYTF; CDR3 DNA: TGTGCCAGCAGTCACCCAGAGATCCTCGACAGGGTGAATGGCTACACCTTC
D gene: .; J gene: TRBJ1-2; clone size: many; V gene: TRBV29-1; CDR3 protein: CSADQDTHGYTF; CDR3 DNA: TGCAGCGCTGACCAGGACACTCATGGCTACACCTTC
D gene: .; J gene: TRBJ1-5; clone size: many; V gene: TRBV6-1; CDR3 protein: CASSGQPGPNQPQHF; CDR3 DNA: TGTGCCAGCAGTGGACAACCGGGACCAAATCAGCCCCAGCATTTT
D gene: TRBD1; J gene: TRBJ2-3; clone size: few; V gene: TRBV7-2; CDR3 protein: CASSLVGGGTGTDTQYF; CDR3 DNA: TGTGCCAGCAGCTTGGTAGGGGGCGGTACCGGCACAGATACGCAGTATTTT
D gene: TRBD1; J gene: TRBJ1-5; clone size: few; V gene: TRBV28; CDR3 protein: CASSLKAGGWPQHF; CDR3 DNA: TGTGCCAGCAGTTTAAAGGCAGGGGGCTGGCCCCAGCATTTT
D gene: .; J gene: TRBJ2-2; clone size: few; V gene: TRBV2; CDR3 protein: CASSELGLNTGELFF; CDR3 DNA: TGTGCCAGCAGTGAATTAGGCCTGAACACCGGGGAGCTGTTTTTT
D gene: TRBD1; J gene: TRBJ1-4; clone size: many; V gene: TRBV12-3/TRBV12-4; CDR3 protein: CASSLRQGSEKLFF; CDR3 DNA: TGTGCCAGCAGTCTCCGACAGGGTAGCGAAAAACTGTTTTTT
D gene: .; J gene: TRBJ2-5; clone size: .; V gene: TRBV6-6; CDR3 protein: CASSWLGGEETQYF; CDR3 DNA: TGTGCCAGCAGTTGGTTGGGCGGTGAAGAGACCCAGTACTTC